This section outlines one T cell receptor (beta chain) sequence together with its context. This clone's antigen is unknown. No base quality values were provided; no much bigger clone lies one nucleotide off. Looking up the germline V gene yields CDR1 MNHEY and CDR2 SVGAGI. The CDR3 starts with the cysteine, ends with the phenylalanine, and has 15 residues. Left in the record is the CDR3 DNA by itself, 45 bases read in frame from the first base. Germline trimming amounts to 4 bases on V and 3 bases on J, with 6 as the count of junction bases outside the gene matches. The immunoSEQ Assay, a bias-controlled multiplex PCR, was used to amplify TCRbeta CDR3 regions from genomic DNA. The study's processing was this. The number of nucleated cells in each sample was estimated by amplification of reference gene primers within the assay. Sequence reads were collapsed and filtered to measure the absolute abundance of every unique TCRbeta CDR3 rearrangement. Productive Simpson clonality was computed per sample as the square root of Simpson's diversity index over productive rearrangements. TCRdb provides this immuneACCESS table in a form limited to in-frame rearrangements. Some clones are lacking; in checked studies, under half of them reflect an unresolved V gene, and why the rest are absent is not known. For V, J and clone size, that table is used; D and trimming come from the DNA. The sample contains 150,000 to 190,000 clones, roughly 84% of them found a single time. Of the sample, 8.3% is held by the ten largest clones.

At one collaborating source in Seattle, patients were enrolled during active infection and were followed longitudinally through the course of disease. Whole blood was collected in K2EDTA tubes by collaborating institutions according to the institutions' own protocols. For TCRbeta analysis, collaborator samples were shipped as frozen whole blood, as isolated PBMCs, or as DNA extracted from either sample type. The data belong to a study of blood T cell repertoires in COVID-19 (dated by TCRdb to about 2020). Broadly, across the study: Samples from collaborators originated in the United States, Italy and Spain and spanned both the acute and convalescent phases of COVID-19. The prospective study material was composed of cDNA or gDNA derived from T cells, B-cell-depleted T cells, or PBMCs. Deeply sampled blood TCRbeta repertoires from subjects exposed to, actively infected with, or recovered from COVID-19 were included in the dataset. A freely available public database, intended as a resource for researchers studying the immune response to SARS-CoV-2, is where the repertoires were released. Samples were obtained from the ongoing ImmuneRACE study (first 160 participants) and from some 1,300 subjects provided by 6 global collaborators. The sample metadata nearly always contained a de-identified subject ID, COVID-19 status, age in years and sex. Where HLA class I and class II types were available, the types were taken from metadata supplied by the sample provider, not from assay-based typing.

What the work shows at the level of the full study, not this receptor alone: The amount of clinical and demographic metadata varied by source and participant and was provided uncurated.

The chain is made from TRBV6-5 and TRBJ2-5, and 9 junctional nucleotides match TRBD1. The sequence was collected from a woman between 55 and 75 years old with COVID-19, enrolled during active disease. Sequencing was carried out using peripheral blood. Here the CDR3 is given as CASSSDRGREETQYF. DNA sequence: TGTGCCAGCAGTTCTGACAGGGGGAGAGAAGAGACCCAGTACTTC.